The text below deals with one T cell receptor beta chain. Original analysis: Amplifying reference gene primers gave estimates of nucleated cell counts. Clones were read by immunoSEQ multiplex PCR, and TCRdb kept only the in-frame ones, dropping some. Clone size and V and J calls were adopted from that table, with D and trimming inferred from the DNA. The data show around 100,000 clones, approximately 84% seen once. This specimen comes from a study of blood T cell repertoires in COVID-19. CDR1 WNHNN and CDR2 SYGVQD come from the germline V gene (reference sequence). This CDR3 spans 13 amino acids. Trimming removed 6 bases from V and 8 bases from J, with 13 bases in between.

The chain employs TRBV10-1 and TRBJ1-4; D is possibly TRBD1 (5 bases). This clonotype originated in a human donor in a cohort sampled during active COVID-19. Sequenced material: peripheral blood. DNA for the CDR3: TGCGCCAGCAGCGAAGGGGCTAGGGAAAAACTGTTTTTT. It codes for CASSEGAREKLFF.